This T cell receptor beta chain was documented in a study of OX40 agonist ivuxolimab in advanced cancers. Study information: The treatment was a fully human IgG2 OX40 agonist, ivuxolimab. Aged 23 to 79 with a mean of approximately 57 years, they were approximately 80% male.

Trimming removed 1 base from V and 0 bases from J, with 16 bases in between. The CDR3 has 18 amino acids. Germline CDR1 reads MNHNS; CDR2 reads SASEGT. Sampling times: baseline, cycle 4 day 1, cycle 7 day 1. Profiled with immunoSEQ multiplex PCR; TCRdb holds only in-frame clones, not every one. Among 50,000 or so clones, approximately 92% were seen once, and the ten largest hold approximately 23%. This chain links TRBV6-1 with TRBJ2-1; D is ambiguous. This specimen consisted of CD4+ or CD8+ T cells sorted from blood, obtained in a trial of the OX40 agonist ivuxolimab. The sequence derives from an adult with an advanced solid tumor such as melanoma, head and neck, liver or kidney cancer. CDR3 sequence reads: CASSEEQLGLSSYNEQFF. For the CDR3, the DNA is TGTGCCAGCAGTGAAGAGCAATTGGGCTTGAGCTCCTACAATGAGCAGTTCTTC.